A selection of T cell receptor beta chains follows, all from one sample in a study of early T cells in non-severe SARS-CoV-2 infection. TCRdb analysed the 5' RACE reads with MiXCR anew, one entry per CDR3 protein. The repertoire holds tens of thousands of distinct CDR3 sequences, with more than 5.5% as singletons. Sequences were derived from whole blood, sampled at baseline. These receptors all come from an adult who was a healthcare worker with PCR-confirmed SARS-CoV-2 infection or an uninfected control (not recorded which). CDR3s include the opening cysteine and the closing phenylalanine or tryptophan. The order of the fields is D gene, clone size, J gene, V gene, CDR3 DNA, CDR3 protein. D genes are given only for firm matches. Clone size is not always given. Where it is, it says once, few, many or a class for expanded clones.

>-|many|TRBJ1-5|TRBV7-9
TGTGCCAGCAGCTTAGGATTTGGGACTCAGCCCCAGCATTTT
CASSLGFGTQPQHF
>TRBD1|few|TRBJ2-7|TRBV28
TGTGCCAGCAGTCAACGGACAGGACCCTACGAGCAGTACTTC
CASSQRTGPYEQYF
>-|many|TRBJ1-2|TRBV19
TGTGCCAGTAGGTTCGGTGCTGATGGCTACACCTTC
CASRFGADGYTF
>-|many|TRBJ1-4|TRBV2
TGTGCCAGCTTCCATCAGGGCAGCCCTAATGAAAAACTGTTTTTT
CASFHQGSPNEKLFF
>-|many|TRBJ2-1|TRBV2
TGTGCCAGCAGCCCAGAGGGAGGCAAAATCTACAATGAGCAGTTCTTC
CASSPEGGKIYNEQFF
>TRBD1|many|TRBJ1-4|TRBV7-2
TGTGCCAGCAACCGGGACAGGAGTAATGAAAAACTGTTTTTT
CASNRDRSNEKLFF
>TRBD1|many|TRBJ1-5|TRBV20-1
TGCAGTGCTAGCTATCACAGGGGTGACCAGCCCCAGCATTTT
CSASYHRGDQPQHF
>-|-|TRBJ1-4|TRBV2
TGTGCCAGCAGTGAGGCAGGGCGGAATGAAAAACTGTTTTTT
CASSEAGRNEKLFF
>TRBD1|many|TRBJ1-2|TRBV20-1
TGCAGTGCTAGAAGACAGGGGTTCAGGGGCGATGGCTACACCTTC
CSARRQGFRGDGYTF
>TRBD1|many|TRBJ2-7|TRBV7-2
TGTGCCAGCAGCGTAGACCCAGGGGGACCCTACGAGCAGTACTTC
CASSVDPGGPYEQYF
>-|few|TRBJ1-2|TRBV6-6
TGTGCCAGCAGTTACTCGTCACCGAGGGGGTCCTATGGCTACACCTTC
CASSYSSPRGSYGYTF
>TRBD1|-|TRBJ2-7|TRBV30
TGTGCCTGGAGTGCGTCAACAGGGGTTCGGTACTTC
CAWSASTGVRYF
>-|-|TRBJ2-7|TRBV7-8
TGTGCCAGCAGCTTAGCGAGATACTACGAGCAGTACTTC
CASSLARYYEQYF
>TRBD2|many|TRBJ2-7|TRBV6-1
TGTGCCAGTATAGCGGGGTGGACCTACGAGCAGTACTTC
CASIAGWTYEQYF
>-|few|TRBJ2-2|TRBV4-1
TGCGCCAGCAGCCAAGATATACAGGGACCGAACACCGGGGAGCTGTTTTTT
CASSQDIQGPNTGELFF
>TRBD1|many|TRBJ1-4|TRBV7-9
TGTGCCAGCAGCCCCAGCCAGGGGGCGGGTGAAAAACTGTTTTTT
CASSPSQGAGEKLFF
>TRBD1|-|TRBJ1-1|TRBV12-3/TRBV12-4
TGTGCCAGCAGATCCGGGACAGGAGGAGCTTTCTTT
CASRSGTGGAFF
>-|many|TRBJ2-7|TRBV20-1
TGCAGTGCTAGCAACAGCAACCCCTACGAGCAGTACTTC
CSASNSNPYEQYF
>TRBD1|many|TRBJ1-1|TRBV6-6
TGTGCCAGCAGCAAGGGGGGGACAGGGGATACTGAAGCTTTCTTT
CASSKGGTGDTEAFF
>-|-|TRBJ2-2|TRBV12-5
TGTGCTAGTGGTTTGGTAGGGTCCGGGGAGCTGTTTTTT
CASGLVGSGELFF
>-|-|TRBJ2-4|TRBV12-3/TRBV12-4
TGTGCCAGCAGTCCCGGGGAGTTC
CASSPGEF
>TRBD1|many|TRBJ1-5|TRBV28
TGTGCCAGCAGTCAAGCGAGAGGGACAGGCAATCAGCCCCAGCATTTT
CASSQARGTGNQPQHF
>TRBD1|many|TRBJ1-2|TRBV11-3
TGTGCCAGCAGCTCGAAGGGACAGGGGGACTATGGCTACACCTTC
CASSSKGQGDYGYTF
>-|few|TRBJ2-2|TRBV28
TGTGCCAGCAGTTTGGGCGGAGACACCGGGGAGCTGTTTTTT
CASSLGGDTGELFF
>TRBD1|many|TRBJ2-7|TRBV6-5
TGTGCCAGCAGCCGGGTTCAACCGGGACAGGGCTCCTACGAGCAGTACTTC
CASSRVQPGQGSYEQYF
>-|many|TRBJ2-2|TRBV28
TGTGCCAGCAGTTTAACAGCCGGGGAGCTGTTTTTT
CASSLTAGELFF
>-|-|TRBJ1-1|TRBV18
TGTGCCAGCTCACAGCCAGGGGCAGTGAACACTGAAGCTTTCTTT
CASSQPGAVNTEAFF
>-|many|TRBJ1-2|TRBV20-1
TGCAGTGCCCCGTCTGGGGGATTTGGCTACACCTTC
CSAPSGGFGYTF
>-|many|TRBJ1-5|TRBV7-9
TGTGCCAGCAGCTTAGATGCGGTGAATCAGCCCCAGCATTTT
CASSLDAVNQPQHF
>TRBD2|few|TRBJ2-3|TRBV7-2
TGTGCCAGCAGCTTAGTTGGTAGCGGGGGGGGCACAGATACGCAGTATTTT
CASSLVGSGGGTDTQYF
>TRBD1|-|TRBJ2-7|TRBV9
TGTGCCAGCAGCGCGTACTGGGACAGCTCCTACGAGCAGTACTTC
CASSAYWDSSYEQYF
>-|-|TRBJ2-5|TRBV4-3
TGCGCCAGCAGCCAAGGGTACGGGTTTCAAGAGACCCAGTACTTC
CASSQGYGFQETQYF
>-|many|TRBJ2-1|TRBV11-2
TGTGCCAGCAGCTTAGATCGGGGGTACTCCTACAATGAGCAGTTCTTC
CASSLDRGYSYNEQFF
>-|-|TRBJ2-6|TRBV12-3/TRBV12-4
TGTGCCAGCAGTTTCAAGACGGGGGAGGACTCTGGGGCCAACGTCCTGACTTTC
CASSFKTGEDSGANVLTF
>TRBD1|many|TRBJ2-7|TRBV27
TGTGCCAGCAGTAAGCTGACAGGGGCGATCCCCTACGAGCAGTACTTC
CASSKLTGAIPYEQYF
>-|-|TRBJ2-5|TRBV7-6
TGTGCCAGCAGCTTAGTACAAGCTGTGGAGACCCAGTACTTC
CASSLVQAVETQYF
>-|many|TRBJ1-2|TRBV11-3
-
CASSLVAGGASTF
>-|many|TRBJ2-5|TRBV11-3
TGTGCCAGCAGCTTAGACGGATCCGTGGAAGAGACCCAGTACTTC
CASSLDGSVEETQYF
>-|many|TRBJ1-4|TRBV11-2
TGTGCCAGCAGAGCTACAGGGTCCGGTGAAAAACTGTTTTTT
CASRATGSGEKLFF
>TRBD1|-|TRBJ1-6|TRBV19
TGTGCCAGTAGTCCGGGACAGGAAAATTCACCCCTCCACTTT
CASSPGQENSPLHF
>-|many|TRBJ1-1|TRBV5-4
TGTGCCAGCAGCTTTTACCTTATGAACACTGAAGCTTTCTTT
CASSFYLMNTEAFF
>TRBD1|few|TRBJ2-2|TRBV7-8
TGTGCCAGCAGTTTTTTAGGGGGCTCGACCGGGGAGCTGTTTTTT
CASSFLGGSTGELFF
>-|-|TRBJ2-2|TRBV3-1
TGTGCCAGCAGCCAAAGGCAGGGTGGAACCGGGGAGCTGTTTTTT
CASSQRQGGTGELFF
>-|few|TRBJ1-6|TRBV10-3
TGTGCCATCAGTGCAGGGCAGAATAATTCACCCCTCCACTTT
CAISAGQNNSPLHF
>-|medium-sized|TRBJ2-7|TRBV7-2
TGTGCCAGCAGCCTCGACAGGACACGAACCTACGAGCAGTACTTC
CASSLDRTRTYEQYF
>-|many|TRBJ2-1|TRBV20-1
TGCAGTGCTAGCGGGTCAGACAATGAGCAGTTCTTC
CSASGSDNEQFF
>-|many|TRBJ2-1|TRBV29-1
TGCAGCGTACGTCCAGGGTACGATGAGCAGTTCTTC
CSVRPGYDEQFF
>-|many|TRBJ2-5|TRBV11-1
TGTGCCAGCAGAACTTATCGAAGCAGAAAAGAGACCCAGTACTTC
CASRTYRSRKETQYF